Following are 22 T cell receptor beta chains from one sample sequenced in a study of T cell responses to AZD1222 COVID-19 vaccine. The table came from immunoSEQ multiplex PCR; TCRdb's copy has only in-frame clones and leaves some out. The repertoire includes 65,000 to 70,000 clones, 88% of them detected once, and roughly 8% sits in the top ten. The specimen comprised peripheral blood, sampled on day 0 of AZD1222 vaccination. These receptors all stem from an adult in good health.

CDR3 nucleotides: TGCGCCAGCAGCTTGATGTTCTACAATGAGCAGTTCTTC. Translated, it gives CASSLMFYNEQFF. The chain employs TRBV5-1 and TRBJ2-1; D is unresolved. Germline V lookup: CDR1 SGHRS, CDR2 YFSETQ. The length of the CDR3 is 13 residues. The germline V and J ends were trimmed by 1 base and 3 bases, with 5 bases remaining between them.

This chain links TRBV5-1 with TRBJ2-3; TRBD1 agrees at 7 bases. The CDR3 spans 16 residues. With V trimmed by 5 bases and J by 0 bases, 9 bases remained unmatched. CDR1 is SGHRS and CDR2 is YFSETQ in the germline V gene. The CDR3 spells CASRLPGTASTDTQYF. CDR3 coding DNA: TGCGCCAGCAGACTCCCCGGGACAGCTAGCACAGATACGCAGTATTTT.

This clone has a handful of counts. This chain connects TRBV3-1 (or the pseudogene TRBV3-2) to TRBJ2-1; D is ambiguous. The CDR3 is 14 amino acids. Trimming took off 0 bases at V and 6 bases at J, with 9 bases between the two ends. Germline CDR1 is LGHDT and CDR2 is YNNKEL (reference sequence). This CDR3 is CASSQEFRRNEQFF. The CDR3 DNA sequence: TGTGCCAGCAGCCAAGAGTTCAGGCGCAATGAGCAGTTCTTC.

The CDR3 loop is CASSYDPTQRSGNTIYF. Written as DNA, the CDR3 is TGTGCCAGCAGCTATGACCCCACACAGCGGTCTGGAAACACCATATATTTT. The chain recombines TRBV5-4 with TRBJ1-3; no clear D. Germline values: CDR1 SGHNT, CDR2 YYREEE (reference sequence). The CDR3 runs 17 residues. Trimming left V 3 bases short and J 1 base short, with 17 bases between. Together with reference TRBV5-4 and TRBJ1-3, the CDR3 gives the full variable domain: ETGVTQSPTHLIKTRGQQVTLRCSSQSGHNTVSWYQQALGQGPQFIFQYYREEENGRGNFPPRFSGLQFPNYSSELNVNALELDDSALYLCASSYDPTQRSGNTIYFGEGSWLTVV.

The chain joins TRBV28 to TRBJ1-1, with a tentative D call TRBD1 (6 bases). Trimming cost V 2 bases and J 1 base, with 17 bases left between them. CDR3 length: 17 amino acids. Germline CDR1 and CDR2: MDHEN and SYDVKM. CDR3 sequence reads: CASSLLPYRVQNTEAFF. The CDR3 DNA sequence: TGTGCCAGCAGTTTACTCCCTTACAGGGTCCAGAACACTGAAGCTTTCTTT. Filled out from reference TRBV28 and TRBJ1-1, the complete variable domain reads DVKVTQSSRYLVKRTGEKVFLECVQDMDHENMFWYRQDPGLGLRLIYFSYDVKMKEKGDIPEGYSVSREKKERFSLILESASTNQTSMYLCASSLLPYRVQNTEAFFGQGTRLTVV.

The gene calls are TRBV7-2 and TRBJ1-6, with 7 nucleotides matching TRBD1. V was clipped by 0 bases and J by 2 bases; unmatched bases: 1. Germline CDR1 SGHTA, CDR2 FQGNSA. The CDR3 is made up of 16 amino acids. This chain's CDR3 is CASSLAQGAYNSPLHF. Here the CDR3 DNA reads TGTGCCAGCAGCTTAGCGCAGGGGGCCTATAATTCACCCCTCCACTTT.

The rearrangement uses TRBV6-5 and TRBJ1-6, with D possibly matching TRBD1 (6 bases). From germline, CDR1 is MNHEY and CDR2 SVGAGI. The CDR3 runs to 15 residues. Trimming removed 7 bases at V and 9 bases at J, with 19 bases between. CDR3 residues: CASTSSDRSSSPLHF. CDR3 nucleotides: TGTGCCAGCACCTCCTCCGACAGGTCCTCTTCACCCCTCCACTTT.

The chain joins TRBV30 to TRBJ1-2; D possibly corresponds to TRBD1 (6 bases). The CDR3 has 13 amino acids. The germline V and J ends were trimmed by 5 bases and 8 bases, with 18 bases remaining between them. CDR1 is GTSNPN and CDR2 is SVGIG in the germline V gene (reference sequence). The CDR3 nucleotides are TGTGCCTGGTCGCGCCCGGACAGTCGGGGCTACACCTTC. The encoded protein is CAWSRPDSRGYTF.

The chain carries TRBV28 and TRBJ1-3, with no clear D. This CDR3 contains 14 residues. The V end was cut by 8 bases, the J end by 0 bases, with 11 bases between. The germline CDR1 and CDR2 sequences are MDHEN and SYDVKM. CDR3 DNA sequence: TGTGCCAGCTCCTTGGGGAGCTCTGGAAACACCATATATTTT. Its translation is CASSLGSSGNTIYF.

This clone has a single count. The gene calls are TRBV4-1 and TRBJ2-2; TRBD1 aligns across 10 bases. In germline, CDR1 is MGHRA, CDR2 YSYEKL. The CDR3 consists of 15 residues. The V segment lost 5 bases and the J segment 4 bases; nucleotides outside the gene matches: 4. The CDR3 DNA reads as TGCGCCAGCAGCGGACGGACAGGGGGCACCGGGGAGCTGTTTTTT. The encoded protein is CASSGRTGGTGELFF.

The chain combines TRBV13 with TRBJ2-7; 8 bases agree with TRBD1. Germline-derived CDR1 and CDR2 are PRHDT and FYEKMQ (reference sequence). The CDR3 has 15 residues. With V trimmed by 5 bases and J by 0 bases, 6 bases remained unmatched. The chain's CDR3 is CASSRGTGSSYEQYF. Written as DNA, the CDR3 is TGTGCCAGCAGCCGGGGGACAGGTTCCTCCTACGAGCAGTACTTC.

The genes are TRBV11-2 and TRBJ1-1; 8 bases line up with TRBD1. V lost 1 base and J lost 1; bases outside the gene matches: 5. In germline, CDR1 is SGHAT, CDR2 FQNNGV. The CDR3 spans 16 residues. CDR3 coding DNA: TGTGCCAGCAGCTTAGGACAGGGGTATCCGAACACTGAAGCTTTCTTT. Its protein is CASSLGQGYPNTEAFF. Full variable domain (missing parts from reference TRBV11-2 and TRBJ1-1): EAGVAQSPRYKIIEKRQSVAFWCNPISGHATLYWYQQILGQGPKLLIQFQNNGVVDDSQLPKDRFSAERLKGVDSTLKIQPAKLEDSAVYLCASSLGQGYPNTEAFFGQGTRLTVV.

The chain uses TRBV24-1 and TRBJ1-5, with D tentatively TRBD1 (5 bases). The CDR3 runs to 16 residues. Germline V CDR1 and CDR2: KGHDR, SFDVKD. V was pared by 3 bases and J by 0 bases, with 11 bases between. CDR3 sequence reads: CATSDPGGGSNQPQHF. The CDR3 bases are TGTGCCACCAGTGATCCAGGCGGGGGTAGCAATCAGCCCCAGCATTTT.

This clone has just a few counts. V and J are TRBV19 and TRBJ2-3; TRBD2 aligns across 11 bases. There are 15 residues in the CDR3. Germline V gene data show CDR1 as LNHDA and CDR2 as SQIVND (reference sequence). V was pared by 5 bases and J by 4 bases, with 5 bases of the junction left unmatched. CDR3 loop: CASSSLAGASDTQYF. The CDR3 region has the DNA TGTGCCAGTAGTTCACTAGCGGGAGCCTCAGATACGCAGTATTTT. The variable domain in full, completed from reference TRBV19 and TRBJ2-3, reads DGGITQSPKYLFRKEGQNVTLSCEQNLNHDAMYWYRQDPGQGLRLIYYSQIVNDFQKGDIAEGYSVSREKKESFPLTVTSAQKNPTAFYLCASSSLAGASDTQYFGPGTRLTVL.

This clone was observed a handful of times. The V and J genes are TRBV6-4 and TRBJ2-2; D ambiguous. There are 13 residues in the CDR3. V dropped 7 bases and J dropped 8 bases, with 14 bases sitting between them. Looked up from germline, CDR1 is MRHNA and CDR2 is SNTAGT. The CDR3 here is CASKITEEGELFF. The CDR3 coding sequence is TGTGCCAGCAAGATAACAGAGGAAGGGGAGCTGTTTTTT.

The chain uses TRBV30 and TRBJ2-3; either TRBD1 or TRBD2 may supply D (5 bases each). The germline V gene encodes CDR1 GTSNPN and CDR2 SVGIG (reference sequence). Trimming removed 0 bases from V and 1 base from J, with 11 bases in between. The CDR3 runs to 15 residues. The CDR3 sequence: CAWSVFGDGTDTQYF. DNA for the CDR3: TGTGCCTGGAGTGTATTCGGGGACGGCACAGATACGCAGTATTTT.

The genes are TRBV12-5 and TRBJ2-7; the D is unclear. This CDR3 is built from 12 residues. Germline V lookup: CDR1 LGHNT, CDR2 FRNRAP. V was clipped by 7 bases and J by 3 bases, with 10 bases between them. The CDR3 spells CASAPRGYEQYF. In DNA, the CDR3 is TGTGCTAGTGCCCCGCGTGGCTACGAGCAGTACTTC.

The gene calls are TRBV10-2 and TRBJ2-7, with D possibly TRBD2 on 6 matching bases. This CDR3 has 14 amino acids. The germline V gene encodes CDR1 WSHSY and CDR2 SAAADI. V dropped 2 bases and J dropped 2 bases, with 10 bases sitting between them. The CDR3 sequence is CASSEGTAAYEQYF. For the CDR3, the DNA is TGCGCCAGCAGTGAGGGGACTGCCGCCTACGAGCAGTACTTC.

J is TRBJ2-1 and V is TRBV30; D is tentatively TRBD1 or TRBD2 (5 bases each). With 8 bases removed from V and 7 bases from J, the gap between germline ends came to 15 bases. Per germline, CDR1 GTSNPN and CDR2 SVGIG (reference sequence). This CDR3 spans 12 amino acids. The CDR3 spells CARTGGGNEQFF. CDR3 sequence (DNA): TGTGCCCGAACCGGTGGGGGTAATGAGCAGTTCTTC. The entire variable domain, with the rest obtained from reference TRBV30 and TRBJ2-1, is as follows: SQTIHQWPATLVQPVGSPLSLECTVEGTSNPNLYWYRQAAGRGLQLLFYSVGIGQISSEVPQNLSASRPQDRQFILSSKKLLLSDSGFYLCARTGGGNEQFFGPGTRLTVL.

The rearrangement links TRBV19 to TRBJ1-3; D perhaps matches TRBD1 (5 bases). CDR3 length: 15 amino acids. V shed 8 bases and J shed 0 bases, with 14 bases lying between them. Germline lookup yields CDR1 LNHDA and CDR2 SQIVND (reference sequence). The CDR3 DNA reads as TGTGCCAGTCCCTGGACGAGGGGCTCTGGAAACACCATATATTTT. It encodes CASPWTRGSGNTIYF.

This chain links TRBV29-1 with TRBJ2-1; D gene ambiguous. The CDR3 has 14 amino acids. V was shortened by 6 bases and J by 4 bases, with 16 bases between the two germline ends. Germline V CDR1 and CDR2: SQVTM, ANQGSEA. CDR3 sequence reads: CSVDTRRRYNEQFF. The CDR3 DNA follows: TGCAGCGTCGACACAAGGAGAAGATACAATGAGCAGTTCTTC.

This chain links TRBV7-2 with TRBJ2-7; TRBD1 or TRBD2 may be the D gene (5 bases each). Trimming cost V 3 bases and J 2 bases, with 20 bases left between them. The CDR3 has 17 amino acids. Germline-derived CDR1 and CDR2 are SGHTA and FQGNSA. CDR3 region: CASSFFLPGPLTYEQYF. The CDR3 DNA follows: TGTGCCAGCAGCTTCTTTTTACCGGGACCACTGACCTACGAGCAGTACTTC.